This entry features one T cell receptor beta chain sequence. The antigen is unknown. The data originate from a study of T cell repertoires and HLA-DP antigens. Findings and limits, study-wide: Sorted CD137+ clonality was about 0.36 for both alloantigens, versus about 0.043 pre-culture. Clones undetected before culture averaged 36.3% against one allele and approximately 50% against the other.

Amplification used primers for 54 TRBV and 13 TRBJ segments. TCRdb keeps only in-frame clones here, not all; method: immunoSEQ multiplex PCR. The top ten hold 1.5% to 2% of the sample, which has approximately 100,000 clones, about 89% seen once. CDR3 length: 14 residues. V was clipped by 3 bases and J by 6 bases, with 14 bases between them. Germline lookup yields CDR1 LNHDA and CDR2 SQIVND (reference sequence). The sequence was obtained from a man aged 50 or older in good health and CMV-seronegative. This chain links TRBV19 with TRBJ1-2, with D perhaps TRBD1 (5 bases). Specimen: CD4+ T cells from PBMCs. The CDR3 region is CASSIAGLTDGYTF. The DNA of the CDR3 is TGTGCCAGTAGTATTGCGGGACTAACGGATGGCTACACCTTC. The whole variable domain, filled in from reference TRBV19 and TRBJ1-2, reads DGGITQSPKYLFRKEGQNVTLSCEQNLNHDAMYWYRQDPGQGLRLIYYSQIVNDFQKGDIAEGYSVSREKKESFPLTVTSAQKNPTAFYLCASSIAGLTDGYTFGSGTRLTVV.